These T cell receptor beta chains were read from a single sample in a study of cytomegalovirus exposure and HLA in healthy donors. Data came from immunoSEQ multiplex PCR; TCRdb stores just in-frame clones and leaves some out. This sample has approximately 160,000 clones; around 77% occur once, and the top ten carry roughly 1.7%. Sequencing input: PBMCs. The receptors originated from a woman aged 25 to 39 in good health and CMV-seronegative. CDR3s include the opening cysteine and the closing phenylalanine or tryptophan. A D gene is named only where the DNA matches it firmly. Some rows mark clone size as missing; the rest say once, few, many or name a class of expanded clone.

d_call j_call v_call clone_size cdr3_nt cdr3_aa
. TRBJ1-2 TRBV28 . TGTGCCAGCAGTACAGACCACAGGGCTACCGTCTATGGCTACACCTTC CASSTDHRATVYGYTF
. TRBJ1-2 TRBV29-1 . TGCAGCGTTTTAACCCCCCTGGTCAAGGAGGGCTATGGCTACCCCTTC CSVLTPLVKEGYGYPF
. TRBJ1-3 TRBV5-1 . TGCGCCAGCAGCTTGGGTAGCTCTGGAAACACCATATATTTT CASSLGSSGNTIYF
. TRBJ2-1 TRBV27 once TGTGCCAGCAGTTACACAGTCTACAATGAGCAGTTCTTC CASSYTVYNEQFF
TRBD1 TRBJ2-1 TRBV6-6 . TGTGCCAGCACTCCGGGACAGCACTACAATGAGCAGTTCTTC CASTPGQHYNEQFF
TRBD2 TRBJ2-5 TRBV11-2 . TGTGCCAGCAGCTTAGGACTAGCGGGAGGGCAAGAGACCCAGTACTTC CASSLGLAGGQETQYF
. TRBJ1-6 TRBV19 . TGTGCCAGTAGTACCGCGACAGGACATAATTCACCCCTCCACTTT CASSTATGHNSPLHF
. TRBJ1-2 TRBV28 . TGTGCCAGCAGTTACGGCGGCAGTAACTATGGCTACACCTTC CASSYGGSNYGYTF
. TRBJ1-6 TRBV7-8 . TGTGCCAGCAGCTCTCACCGCCGGGATTTTGGATTCACCCCCACTAATTCACCCCTCCACTTT CASSSHRRDFGFTPTNSPLHF
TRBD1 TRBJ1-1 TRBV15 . TGTGCCACCAGCAGAGATGCCCCGGGGACAGGGTTTGATGAAGCTTTCTTT CATSRDAPGTGFDEAFF
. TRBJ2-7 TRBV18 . TGTGCCAGCTCACCGAAGCTACAGGGGACTTTCTACGAGCAGTACTTC CASSPKLQGTFYEQYF
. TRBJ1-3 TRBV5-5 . TGTGCCAGCAGCACCAAGACAGGTTCTGGAAACACCATATATTTT CASSTKTGSGNTIYF
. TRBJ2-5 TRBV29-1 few TGCAGCGTTGTGGGAGGCGTTGAGACCCAGTACTTC CSVVGGVETQYF
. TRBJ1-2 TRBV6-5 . TGTGCCAGCAGTTACTCGACAGGTCCGTTGAACTATGGCTACACCTTC CASSYSTGPLNYGYTF
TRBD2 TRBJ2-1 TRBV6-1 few TGTGCCAGCAGTGTAGCGGGGCGCAATGAGCAGTTCTTC CASSVAGRNEQFF
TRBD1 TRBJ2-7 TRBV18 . TGTGCCAGCTCAACTACAGGGGCCGAGCAGTACTTC CASSTTGAEQYF
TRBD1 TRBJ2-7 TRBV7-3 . TGTGCCAGCAGCTCACCCGGGACAGGGGCTACACACTCCTACGAGCAGTACTTC CASSSPGTGATHSYEQYF
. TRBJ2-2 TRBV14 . TGTGCCAGCAGCCAAGCCGCCGGGGAGCTGTTTTTT CASSQAAGELFF
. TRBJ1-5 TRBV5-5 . TGTGCCAGCAGCGTCCGACAGGCCAGCAATCAGCCCCAGCATTTT CASSVRQASNQPQHF
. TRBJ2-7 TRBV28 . TGTGCCAGCAGAATCCAGGGGCCGACCTACGAGCAGTACTTC CASRIQGPTYEQYF
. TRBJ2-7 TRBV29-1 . TGCAGCGTTGCACTAGCCTACGAGCAGTACTTC CSVALAYEQYF
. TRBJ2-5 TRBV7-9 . TGTGCCAGCAGCTTAGCTCTGGGGGCGGAGACCCAGTACTTC CASSLALGAETQYF
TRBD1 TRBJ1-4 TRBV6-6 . TGTGCCAGCAGTTACCGAGGGACAGGGGGTAATGAAAAACTGTTTTTT CASSYRGTGGNEKLFF
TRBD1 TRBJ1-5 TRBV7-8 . TGTGCCAGCAGCGTAGGCAGGACAGGGTACCAGCCCCAGCATTTT CASSVGRTGYQPQHF
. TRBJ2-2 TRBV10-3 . TGTGCCAACAGTCCTTCGGAGCCTTCCGGGGAGCTGTTTTTT CANSPSEPSGELFF
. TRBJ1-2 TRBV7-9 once TGTGCCAGCAGCTTAGGGAGCTATGGCTACACCTTC CASSLGSYGYTF
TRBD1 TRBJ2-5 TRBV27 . TGTGCCAGCAGTGATACAGGGGGAGAGACCCAGTACTTC CASSDTGGETQYF
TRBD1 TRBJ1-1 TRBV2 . TGTGCCAGCAGCTTAAACAGGGGTACTGAAGCTTTCTTT CASSLNRGTEAFF
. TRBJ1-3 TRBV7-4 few TGTGCCAGCAGCCAACCCAGAAAGCGGGGAAGGAACTCTGGAAACACCATATATTTT CASSQPRKRGRNSGNTIYF
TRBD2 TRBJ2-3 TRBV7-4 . TGTGCCAGCAGTTCCGGGTCGGGGGGCGGAGGGCGGGAGGGCCCGGGCACAGATACGCAGTATTTT CASSSGSGGGGREGPGTDTQYF
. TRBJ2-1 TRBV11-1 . TGTGCCAGCACCCGGGCGGGAAGAGGCTACAATGAGCAGTTCTTC CASTRAGRGYNEQFF
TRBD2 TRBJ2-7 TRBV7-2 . TGTGCCAGCGGTATAGCGGGAGGTCCGGTCGAGCAGTACTTC CASGIAGGPVEQYF
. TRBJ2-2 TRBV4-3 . TGCGCCAGCAGCCAAGCCCTAACGGCCCCCCCGGCGGGCTTCGGGGAGCTGTTTTTT CASSQALTAPPAGFGELFF
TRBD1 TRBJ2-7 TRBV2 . TGTGCCAGCAGTCGTCCCGGGACAGGGTACCACGAGCAGTACTTC CASSRPGTGYHEQYF
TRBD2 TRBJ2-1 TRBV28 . TGTGCCAGCAGGCCAGCGGGGTTTGACAATGAGCAGTTCTTC CASRPAGFDNEQFF
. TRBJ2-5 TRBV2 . TGTGCCAGCAGTGGAAGGAGGGGCAGCGGAGAGACCCAGTACTTC CASSGRRGSGETQYF
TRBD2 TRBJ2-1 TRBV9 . TGTGCCAGCAGCGTAGACGGGAGGCACTCCTACAATGAGCAGTTCTTC CASSVDGRHSYNEQFF
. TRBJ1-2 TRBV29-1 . TGCAGCGTCATGACAGATATTAACTATGGCTACACCTTC CSVMTDINYGYTF
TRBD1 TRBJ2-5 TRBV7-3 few TGTGCCAGCAGCCGACAGGGAAGGGAGACCCAGTACTTC CASSRQGRETQYF
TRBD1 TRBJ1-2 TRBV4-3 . TGCGCCAGCAGCCAAATAGCGTCCGGGACAGAATATGGCTACACCTTC CASSQIASGTEYGYTF
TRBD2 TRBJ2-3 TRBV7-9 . TGTGCCAGCAGCTTAGCTGGCGGGGGATACCTTTCTAGCACAGATACGCAGTATTTT CASSLAGGGYLSSTDTQYF
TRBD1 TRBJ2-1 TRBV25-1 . TGTGCCAGCAGTGAATTGGGGACAGGGAGCTCCTACAATGAGCAGTTCTTC CASSELGTGSSYNEQFF
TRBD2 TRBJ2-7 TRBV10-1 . TGCGCCAGCAGTGCGGGACTAGCGGGGGCGTTCCACTCTCTCCCTATGCGAGACGAGCAGTACTTC CASSAGLAGAFHSLPMRDEQYF
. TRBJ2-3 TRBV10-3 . TGTGCCATCAGTCCCCAGGACAGCATTTCTAGCACAGATACGCAGTATTTT CAISPQDSISSTDTQYF
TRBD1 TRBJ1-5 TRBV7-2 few TGTGCCAGCAGCTTAAGGTGGGCGACAGGGGGAACCGGCAATCAGCCCCAGCATTTT CASSLRWATGGTGNQPQHF
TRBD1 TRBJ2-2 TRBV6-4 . TGTGCCAGCAGTTTCCAGACAGGGTCCGGGGAGCTGTTTTTT CASSFQTGSGELFF
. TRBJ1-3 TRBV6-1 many TGTGCCAGCAGTGTGGAGTCATCGGGTGGAAACACCATATATTTT CASSVESSGGNTIYF
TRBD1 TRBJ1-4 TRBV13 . TGTGCCAGCAGCTTAGGGGGACAGGCTGATGAAAAACTGTTTTTT CASSLGGQADEKLFF
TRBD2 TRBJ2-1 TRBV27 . TGTGCCAGCAGTACTCCCTATAGCGGGAGCAATGAGCAGTTCTTC CASSTPYSGSNEQFF
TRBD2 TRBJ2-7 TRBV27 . TGTGCCAGCAGTTTATTTCTTAGCGGGAGGGCCTACGAGCAGTACTTC CASSLFLSGRAYEQYF